The clone carrying this T cell receptor beta chain appeared once. The record originates from a study of OX40 agonist ivuxolimab in advanced cancers. For the study at large: The patients' treatment was ivuxolimab, an agonistic anti-OX40 (CD134) antibody.

TCRdb keeps only in-frame clones here, not all; method: immunoSEQ multiplex PCR. The sample consists of tens of thousands of clones, 89% of them appearing once. With autoimmune disease history or systemic immunosuppression, patients were excluded. Material: CD4+ or CD8+ T cells sorted from blood, obtained in a trial of the OX40 agonist ivuxolimab. This receptor was obtained from an adult with an advanced solid tumor such as melanoma, head and neck, liver or kidney cancer.

The DNA for the CDR3 is TGCGCCAGCAGCCGTGGGCTCCCTGGAGAGACCCAGTACTTC. It yields the protein CASSRGLPGETQYF. The J gene is TRBJ2-5, the V gene TRBV5-1; D gene uncertain. CDR1 and CDR2 (germline): SGHRS, YFSETQ. The CDR3 is made up of 14 amino acids. V was trimmed by 4 bases and J by 4 bases, leaving 14 bases between them.